This T cell receptor beta chain is from a study of blood T cell repertoires in COVID-19. Study in general: Acute-phase and convalescent COVID-19 samples originated in the United States, Italy and Spain. Sources were T cells, B-cell-depleted T cells, or PBMCs; the material itself was cDNA or gDNA.

The Seattle patients joined while their infection was active and were tracked longitudinally afterward. Per the original data handling: Estimation of nucleated cell counts was performed using reference gene primer amplification. Repertoires were generated with immunoSEQ multiplex PCR, while TCRdb's copy carries only in-frame clones and drops some. V and J calls and clone size are copied from that table; D and trimming were computed from the DNA. The sample records 330,000 or so clones, approximately 89% being singletons. The CDR3 has 13 amino acids. The germline CDR1 and CDR2 sequences are ENHRY and SYGVKD. Between the trimmed V and J ends, which lost 1 base and 6 bases, there was a span of 9 bases.

This TCR came from a woman aged 60 to 75 with COVID-19, enrolled during active disease. Sequenced: peripheral blood. The chain uses TRBV10-3 and TRBJ1-2; tentatively, D is TRBD1 (5 bases). The CDR3, as DNA: TGTGCCATCAGTGAGTTGGGGCCTCATGGCTACACCTTC. Protein: CAISELGPHGYTF.